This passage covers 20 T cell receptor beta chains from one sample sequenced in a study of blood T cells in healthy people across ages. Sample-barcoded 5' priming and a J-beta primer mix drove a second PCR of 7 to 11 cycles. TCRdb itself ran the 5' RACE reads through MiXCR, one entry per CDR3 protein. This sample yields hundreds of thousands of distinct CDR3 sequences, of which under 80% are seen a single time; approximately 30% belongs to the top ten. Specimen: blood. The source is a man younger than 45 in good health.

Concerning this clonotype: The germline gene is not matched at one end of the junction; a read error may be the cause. The CDR3: CASSSGAESYGYTF. The CDR3 DNA follows: TGTGCCAGCAGCTCAGGCGCCGAGAGCTATGGCTACACCTTC. The rearrangement joins TRBV5-1 to TRBJ1-2; D is unclear. The germline V gene has CDR1 SGHRS and CDR2 YFSETQ. CDR3 size: 14 residues.

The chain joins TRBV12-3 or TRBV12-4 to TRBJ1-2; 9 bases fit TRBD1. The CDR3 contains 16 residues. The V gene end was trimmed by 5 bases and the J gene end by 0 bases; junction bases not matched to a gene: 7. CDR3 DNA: TGTGCCAGCAGTCTATCCCGACAGGGGGCTAACTATGGCTACACCTTC. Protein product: CASSLSRQGANYGYTF.

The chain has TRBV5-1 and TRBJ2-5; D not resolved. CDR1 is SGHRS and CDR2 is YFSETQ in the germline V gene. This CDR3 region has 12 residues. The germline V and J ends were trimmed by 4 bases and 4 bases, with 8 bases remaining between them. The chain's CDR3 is CASSPQVETQYF. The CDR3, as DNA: TGCGCCAGCAGCCCCCAGGTAGAGACCCAGTACTTC.

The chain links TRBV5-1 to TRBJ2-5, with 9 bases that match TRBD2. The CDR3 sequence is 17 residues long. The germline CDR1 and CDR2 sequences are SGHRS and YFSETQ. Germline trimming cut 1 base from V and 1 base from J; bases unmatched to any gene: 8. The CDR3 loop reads CASSLWASGASQETQYF. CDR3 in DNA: TGCGCCAGCAGCTTGTGGGCTAGCGGGGCATCCCAAGAGACCCAGTACTTC.

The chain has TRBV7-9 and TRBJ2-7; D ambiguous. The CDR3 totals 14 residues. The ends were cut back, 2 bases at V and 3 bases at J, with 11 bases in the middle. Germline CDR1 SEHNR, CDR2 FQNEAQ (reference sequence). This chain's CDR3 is CASSLLTGSYEQYF. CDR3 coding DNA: TGTGCCAGCAGCTTATTGACGGGTAGCTACGAGCAGTACTTC.

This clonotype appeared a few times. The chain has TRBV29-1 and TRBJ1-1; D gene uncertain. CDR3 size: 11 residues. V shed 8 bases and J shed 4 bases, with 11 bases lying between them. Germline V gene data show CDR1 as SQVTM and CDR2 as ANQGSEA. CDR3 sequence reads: CSLGRSTEAFF. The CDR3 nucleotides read TGCAGCCTAGGGAGGTCCACTGAAGCTTTCTTT.

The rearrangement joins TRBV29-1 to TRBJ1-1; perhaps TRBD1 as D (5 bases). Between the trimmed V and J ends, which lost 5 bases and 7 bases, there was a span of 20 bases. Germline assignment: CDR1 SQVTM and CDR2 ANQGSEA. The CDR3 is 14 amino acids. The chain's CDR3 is CSVPSGGEVGEAFF. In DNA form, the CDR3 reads TGCAGCGTTCCTTCGGGGGGGGAGGTGGGTGAAGCTTTCTTT. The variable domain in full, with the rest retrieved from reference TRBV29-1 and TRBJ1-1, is SAVISQKPSRDICQRGTSLTIQCQVDSQVTMMFWYRQQPGQSLTLIATANQGSEATYESGFVIDKFPISRPNLTFSTLTVSNMSPEDSSIYLCSVPSGGEVGEAFFGQGTRLTVV.

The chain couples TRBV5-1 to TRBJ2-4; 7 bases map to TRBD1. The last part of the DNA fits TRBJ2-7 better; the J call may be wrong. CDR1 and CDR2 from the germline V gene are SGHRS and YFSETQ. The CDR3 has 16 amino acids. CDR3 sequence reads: CASSPHRDSDSYEQYF. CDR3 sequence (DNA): TGCGCCAGCAGCCCGCACCGGGACAGTGACTCCTACGAGCAGTACTTC.

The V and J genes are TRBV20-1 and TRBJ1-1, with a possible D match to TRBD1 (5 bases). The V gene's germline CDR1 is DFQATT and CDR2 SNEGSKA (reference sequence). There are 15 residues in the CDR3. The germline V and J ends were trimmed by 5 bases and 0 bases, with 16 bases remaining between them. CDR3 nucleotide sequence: TGCAGTGCTCTATCCGGGACGGGCCTGAACACTGAAGCTTTCTTT. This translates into CSALSGTGLNTEAFF.

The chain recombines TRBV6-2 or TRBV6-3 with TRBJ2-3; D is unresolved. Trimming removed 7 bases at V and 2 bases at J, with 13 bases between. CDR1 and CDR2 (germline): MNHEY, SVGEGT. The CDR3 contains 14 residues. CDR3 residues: CASTNPYITDTQYF. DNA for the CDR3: TGTGCCAGCACTAATCCCTATATCACAGATACGCAGTATTTT.

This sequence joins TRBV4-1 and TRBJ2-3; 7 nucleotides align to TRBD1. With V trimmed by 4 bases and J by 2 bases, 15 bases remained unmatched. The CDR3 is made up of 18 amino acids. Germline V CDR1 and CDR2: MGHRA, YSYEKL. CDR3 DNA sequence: TGCGCCAGCAGCCCGACAGGGCAGCCAAGAGATCCCACAGATACGCAGTATTTT. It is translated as CASSPTGQPRDPTDTQYF.

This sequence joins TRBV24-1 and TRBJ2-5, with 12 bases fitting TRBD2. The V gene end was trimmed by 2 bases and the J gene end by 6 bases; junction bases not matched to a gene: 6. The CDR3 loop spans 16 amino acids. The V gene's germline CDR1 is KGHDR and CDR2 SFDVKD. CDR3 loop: CATSDSLAGGTKTQYF. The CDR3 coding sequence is TGTGCCACCAGTGATTCACTAGCGGGGGGCACAAAGACCCAGTACTTC.

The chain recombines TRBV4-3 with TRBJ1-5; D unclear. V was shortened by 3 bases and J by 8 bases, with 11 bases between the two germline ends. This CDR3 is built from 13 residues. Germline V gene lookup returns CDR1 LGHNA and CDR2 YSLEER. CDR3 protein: CASSHDLREPQHF. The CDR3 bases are TGCGCCAGCAGCCATGACCTTCGTGAGCCCCAGCATTTT.

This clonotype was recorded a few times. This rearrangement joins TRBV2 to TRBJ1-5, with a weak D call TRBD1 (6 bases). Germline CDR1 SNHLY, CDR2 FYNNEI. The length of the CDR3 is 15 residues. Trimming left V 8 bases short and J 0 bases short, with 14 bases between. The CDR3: CASVLTGYSNQPQHF. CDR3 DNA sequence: TGTGCCAGCGTTTTGACAGGTTATAGCAATCAGCCCCAGCATTTT.

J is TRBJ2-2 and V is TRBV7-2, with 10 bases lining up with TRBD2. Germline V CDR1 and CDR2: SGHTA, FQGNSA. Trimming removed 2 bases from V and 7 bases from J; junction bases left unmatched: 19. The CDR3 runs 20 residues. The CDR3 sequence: CASSLISGPAGGPQGGELFF. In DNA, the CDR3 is TGTGCCAGCAGCTTAATTTCCGGTCCAGCGGGGGGGCCTCAGGGCGGGGAGCTGTTTTTT.

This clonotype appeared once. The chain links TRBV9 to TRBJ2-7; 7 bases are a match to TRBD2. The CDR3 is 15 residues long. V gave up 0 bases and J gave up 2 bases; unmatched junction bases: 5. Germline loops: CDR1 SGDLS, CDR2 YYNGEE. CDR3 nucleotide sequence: TGTGCCAGCAGCGTAGGTGTAAGCGGGGCCTACGAGCAGTACTTC. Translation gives CASSVGVSGAYEQYF.

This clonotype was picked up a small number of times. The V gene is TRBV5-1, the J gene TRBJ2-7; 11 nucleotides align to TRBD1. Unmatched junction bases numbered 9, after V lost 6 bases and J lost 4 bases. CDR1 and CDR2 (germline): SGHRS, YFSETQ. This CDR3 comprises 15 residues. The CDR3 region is CASNQPGQGGYEQYF. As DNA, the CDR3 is TGCGCCAGCAACCAACCGGGACAGGGGGGGTACGAGCAGTACTTC.

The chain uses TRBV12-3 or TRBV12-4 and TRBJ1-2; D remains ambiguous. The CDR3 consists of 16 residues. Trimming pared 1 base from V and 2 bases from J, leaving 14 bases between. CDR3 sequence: CASSLGAETFNYGYTF. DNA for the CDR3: TGTGCCAGCAGTTTAGGAGCCGAGACATTCAACTATGGCTACACCTTC.

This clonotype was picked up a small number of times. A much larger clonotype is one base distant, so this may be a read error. CDR3 residues: CASSAGRGNANEKLFF. The CDR3 bases are TGTGCCAGCAGCGCAGGACGGGGGAACGCCAATGAAAAACTGTTTTTT. The V and J genes are TRBV7-2 and TRBJ1-4, with D tentatively TRBD1 (5 bases). Germline loops: CDR1 SGHTA, CDR2 FQGNSA. Trimming took 5 bases from V and 5 from J, leaving 18 bases between them. The CDR3 is 16 amino acids.

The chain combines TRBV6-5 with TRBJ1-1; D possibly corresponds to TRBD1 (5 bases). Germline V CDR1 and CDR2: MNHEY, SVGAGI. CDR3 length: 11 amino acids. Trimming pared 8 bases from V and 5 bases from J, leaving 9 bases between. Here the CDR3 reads CASWGETEAFF. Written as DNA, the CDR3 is TGTGCCAGCTGGGGCGAAACTGAAGCTTTCTTT.